This paragraph reports one TCR beta chain. Its specificity is not known. Deep level was the assay's run setting. The protocol was immunoSEQ multiplex PCR, while the TCRdb copy is restricted to in-frame clones and leaves out a portion. The table shows 2.3 million or so clones, with 85% to 95% occurring only once. This sample is part of a study of shared clonotypes between healthy human individuals. Findings and caveats of the study: What rarefaction showed was incomplete sorted-subset sequencing despite large depth.

This CDR3 contains 18 residues. A CD45RA-negative memory subset and a CD45RA+ naive subset were separated from the CD4+ cells. The sequencing sample was made of naive CD4+ T cells from PBMCs. Subset here: CD45RA+ positively selected. This receptor was identified in a man between 18 and 35 years old in good health. Some clones in this sample may be carry-over from other donors' samples. V usage is TRBV21-1 and J usage is TRBJ1-1. TRBV21-1 is reported as a pseudogene. The CDR3 region is CASSKGGPWDRCRTEAFF. The DNA for the CDR3 is TGTGCCAGCAGCAAAGGCGGTCCTTGGGACCGATGTCGGACTGAAGCTTTCTTT.